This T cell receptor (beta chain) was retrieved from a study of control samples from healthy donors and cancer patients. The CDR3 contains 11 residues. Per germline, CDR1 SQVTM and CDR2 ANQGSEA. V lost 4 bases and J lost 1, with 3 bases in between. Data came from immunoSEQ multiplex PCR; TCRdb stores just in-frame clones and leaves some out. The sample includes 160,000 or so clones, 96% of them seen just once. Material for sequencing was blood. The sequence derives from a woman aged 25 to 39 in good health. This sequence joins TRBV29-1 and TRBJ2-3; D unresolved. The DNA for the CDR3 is TGCAGCGTTGGGGGCACAGATACGCAGTATTTT. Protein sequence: CSVGGTDTQYF.